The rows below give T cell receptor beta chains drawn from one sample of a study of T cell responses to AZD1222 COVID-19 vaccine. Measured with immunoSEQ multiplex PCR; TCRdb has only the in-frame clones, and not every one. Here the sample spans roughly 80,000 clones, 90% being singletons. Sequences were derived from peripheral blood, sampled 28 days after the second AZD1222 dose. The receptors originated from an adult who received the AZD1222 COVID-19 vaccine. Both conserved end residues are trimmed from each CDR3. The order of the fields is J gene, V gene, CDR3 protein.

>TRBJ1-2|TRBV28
ASSYTAGYT
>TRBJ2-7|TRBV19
ASSITGSYEQY
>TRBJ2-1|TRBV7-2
ASRSDSRSYNEQF
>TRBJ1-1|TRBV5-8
ASSFGTGGTNTEAF
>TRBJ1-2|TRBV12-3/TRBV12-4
ASSLGAYGYT
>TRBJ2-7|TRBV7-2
ASSLEFSGHEQY
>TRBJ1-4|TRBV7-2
ASSPNPVEKLF
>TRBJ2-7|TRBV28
ASSPRGAGRHEQY
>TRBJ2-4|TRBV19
ASSTITGPKNIQY
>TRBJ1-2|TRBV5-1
ASSLAAGHGYT
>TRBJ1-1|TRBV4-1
ASSQDMPGSAGDTEAF
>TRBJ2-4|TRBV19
ASSALPTSGGAGAKNIQY
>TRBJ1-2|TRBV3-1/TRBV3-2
ASSQDLRGLYGYT
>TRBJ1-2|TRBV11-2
ASSLGQGNYGYT
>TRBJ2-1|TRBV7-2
ASSLSRPWGQF
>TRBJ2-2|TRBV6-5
ASTFTGGYPGELF
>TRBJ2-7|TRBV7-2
ASSKDRLSSYEQY
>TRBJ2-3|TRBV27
ASSSYDRGTDTQY
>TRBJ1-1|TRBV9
ASSVTGSTEAF
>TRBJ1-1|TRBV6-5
ASSYLPGILHTEAF
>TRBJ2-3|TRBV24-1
ATSDLPQGTDTQY
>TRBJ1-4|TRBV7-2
ASSLAPGGTTNEKLF
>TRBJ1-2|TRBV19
ASSPRQGPLGYT
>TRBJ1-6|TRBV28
ASSRDRFDSPLH
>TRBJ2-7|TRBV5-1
ASSLDGSYEQY
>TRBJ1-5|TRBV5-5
ASRAGQGAGQPQH
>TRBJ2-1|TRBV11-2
ASSLERGGINEQF
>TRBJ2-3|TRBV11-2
ASRQTGSGPDTQY
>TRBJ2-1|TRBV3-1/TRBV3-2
ASSDTRDFYNEQF
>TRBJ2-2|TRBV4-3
ASSLSPAGELF
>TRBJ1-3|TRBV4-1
ASSHITQAGGSGNTIY
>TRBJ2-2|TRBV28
ASKKSAGGRPGELF
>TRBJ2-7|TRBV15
ATSREFGGSYEQY
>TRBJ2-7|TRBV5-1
ASSLSQESSYEQY
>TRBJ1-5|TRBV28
ASNPGTGRNQPQH
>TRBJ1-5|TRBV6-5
ASSYGQHNQPQH
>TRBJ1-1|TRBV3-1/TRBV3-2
ASSRMGGAEAF
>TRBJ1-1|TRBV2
ASSVTGGPEAF
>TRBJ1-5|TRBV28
ASSLGGSGQPQH
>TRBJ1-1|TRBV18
ASSRDSYTEAF
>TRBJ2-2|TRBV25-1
ASSEETGGNTGELF
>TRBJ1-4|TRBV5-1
ASSPGQGMEKLF
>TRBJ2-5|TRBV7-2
ASSLASGGAGGETQY
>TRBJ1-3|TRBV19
ASTRKSASGNTIY
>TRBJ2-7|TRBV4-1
ASSQPGQVSSYEQY
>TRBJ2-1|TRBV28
ASSLWDLDHHNEQF